This TCR beta chain is from a study of blood T cell repertoires in COVID-19. The protocol was immunoSEQ multiplex PCR, while the TCRdb copy is restricted to in-frame clones and leaves out a portion. In the table there are about 18,000 clones, about 91% of which are singletons. The V and J ends lost 3 bases and 0 bases respectively, with 6 bases between them. Per germline, CDR1 DFQATT and CDR2 SNEGSKA (reference sequence). The CDR3 totals 13 residues. The specimen was peripheral blood. The origin of this receptor is a man aged 55 to 70 with active COVID-19. The chain carries TRBV20-1 and TRBJ2-1; D uncertain. In DNA, the CDR3 is TGCAGTGCTAGTCATAGCTCCTACAATGAGCAGTTCTTC. Translated, it gives CSASHSSYNEQFF.